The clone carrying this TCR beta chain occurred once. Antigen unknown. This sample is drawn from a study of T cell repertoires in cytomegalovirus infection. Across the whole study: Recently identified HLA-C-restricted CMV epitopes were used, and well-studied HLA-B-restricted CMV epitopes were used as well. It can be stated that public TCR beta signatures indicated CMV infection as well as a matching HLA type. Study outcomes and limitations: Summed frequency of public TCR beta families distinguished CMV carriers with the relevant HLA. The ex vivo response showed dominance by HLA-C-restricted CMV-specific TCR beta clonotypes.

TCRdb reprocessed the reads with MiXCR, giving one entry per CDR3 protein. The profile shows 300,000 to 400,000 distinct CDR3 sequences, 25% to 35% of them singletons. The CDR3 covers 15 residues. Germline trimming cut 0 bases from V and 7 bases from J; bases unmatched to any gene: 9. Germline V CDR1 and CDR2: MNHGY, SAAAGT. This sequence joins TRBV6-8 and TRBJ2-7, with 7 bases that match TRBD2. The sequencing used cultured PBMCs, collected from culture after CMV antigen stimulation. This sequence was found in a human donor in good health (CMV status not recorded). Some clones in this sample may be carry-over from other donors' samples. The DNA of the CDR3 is TGTGCCAGCAGTTACTCTCCATCGGGGGGAGGAGAGCAGTACTTC. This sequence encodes CASSYSPSGGGEQYF.